The subject of this entry is one T cell receptor beta chain. Its specificity is not known. TCRdb's table, derived via immunoSEQ multiplex PCR, lists solely in-frame clones and lacks some. The table has 2.3 million or so clones, 80% to 95% seen once. The data were obtained in a study of shared clonotypes between healthy human individuals. Overall study context: The plates for each donor numbered three CD4 naive, three CD4 memory, two CD8 naive and one CD8 memory.

Study-wide results and caveats: All-four-donor shared clonotypes had higher generation probabilities than non-shared clonotypes did.

The CDR3 extends over 15 amino acids. V was trimmed by 4 bases and J by 0 bases, leaving 11 bases between them. From germline, CDR1 is SGHNT and CDR2 YYREEE (reference sequence). The chain is built from TRBV5-4 and TRBJ1-3; D not resolved. This clonotype originated in a young man in good health. Some clones in this sample may be carry-over from other donors' samples. Sequenced: naive CD4+ T cells from PBMCs. The sample's subset: CD45RA+ positively selected. CDR3 coding DNA: TGTGCCAGCAGCCGAGATTTTAACTCTGGAAACACCATATATTTT. This encodes CASSRDFNSGNTIYF.